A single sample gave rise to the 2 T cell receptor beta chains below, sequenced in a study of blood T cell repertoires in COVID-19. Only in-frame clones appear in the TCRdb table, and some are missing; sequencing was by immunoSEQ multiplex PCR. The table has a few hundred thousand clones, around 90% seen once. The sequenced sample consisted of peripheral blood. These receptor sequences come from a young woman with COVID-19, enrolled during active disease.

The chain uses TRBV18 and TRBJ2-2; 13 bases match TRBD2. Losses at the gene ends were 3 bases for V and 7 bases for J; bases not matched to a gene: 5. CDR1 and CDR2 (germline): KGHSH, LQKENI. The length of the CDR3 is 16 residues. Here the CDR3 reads CASSPRTSGSYGELFF. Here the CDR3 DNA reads TGTGCCAGCTCACCCCGGACTAGCGGGAGCTACGGGGAGCTGTTTTTT.

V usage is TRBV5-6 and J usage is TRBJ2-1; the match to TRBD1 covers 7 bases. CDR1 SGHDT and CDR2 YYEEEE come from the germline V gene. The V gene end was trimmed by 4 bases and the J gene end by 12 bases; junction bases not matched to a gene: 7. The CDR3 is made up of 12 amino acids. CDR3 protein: CASSQTGSRQFF. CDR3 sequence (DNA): TGTGCCAGCAGCCAGACAGGGTCAAGGCAGTTCTTC.